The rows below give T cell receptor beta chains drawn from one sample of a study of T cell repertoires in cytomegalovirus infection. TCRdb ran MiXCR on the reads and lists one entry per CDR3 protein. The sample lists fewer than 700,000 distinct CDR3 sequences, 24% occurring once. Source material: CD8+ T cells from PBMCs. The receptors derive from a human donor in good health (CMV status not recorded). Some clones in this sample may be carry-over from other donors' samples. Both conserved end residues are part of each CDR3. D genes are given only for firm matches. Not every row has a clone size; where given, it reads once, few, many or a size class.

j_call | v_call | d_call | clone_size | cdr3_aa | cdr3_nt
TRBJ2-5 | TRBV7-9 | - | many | CASSLNVDPQETQYF | TGTGCCAGCAGCTTAAACGTGGATCCCCAAGAGACCCAGTACTTC
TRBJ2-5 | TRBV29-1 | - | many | CSVETGGETQYF | TGCAGCGTTGAGACCGGAGGAGAGACCCAGTACTTC
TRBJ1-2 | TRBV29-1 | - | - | CSVDGGNYGYTF | TGCAGCGTTGATGGGGGCAACTATGGCTACACCTTC
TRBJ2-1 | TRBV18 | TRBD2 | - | CASSPPPSGNNEQFF | TGTGCCAGCTCACCACCGCCTAGCGGAAACAATGAGCAGTTCTTC
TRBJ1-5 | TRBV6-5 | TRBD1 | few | CASSYSRQGLGQPQHF | TGTGCCAGCAGTTACTCCAGACAGGGCCTGGGGCAGCCCCAGCATTTT
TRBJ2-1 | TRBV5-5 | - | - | CASSSYRNDNEQFF | TGTGCCAGCAGCTCCTATAGGAATGACAATGAGCAGTTCTTC
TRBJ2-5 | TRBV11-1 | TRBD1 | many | CASSWTGQETQYF | TGTGCCAGCAGTTGGACAGGACAAGAGACCCAGTACTTC
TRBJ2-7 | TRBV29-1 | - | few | CSVSGGDTNYEQYF | TGCAGCGTCTCAGGGGGGGACACCAATTACGAGCAGTACTTC
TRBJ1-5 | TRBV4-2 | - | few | CASSREIAGGQPQHF | TGTGCCAGCAGCCGTGAGATCGCCGGGGGACAGCCCCAGCATTTT
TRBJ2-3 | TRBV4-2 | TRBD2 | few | CASSPPGLVSPDTQYF | TGTGCCAGCAGCCCCCCCGGACTAGTCAGTCCAGATACGCAGTATTTT
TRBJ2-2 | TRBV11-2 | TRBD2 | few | CASSLLAGASGELFF | TGTGCCAGCAGCTTACTAGCGGGGGCCTCCGGGGAGCTGTTTTTT
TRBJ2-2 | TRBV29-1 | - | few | CSVERTGELFF | TGCAGCGTTGAGCGCACCGGGGAGCTGTTTTTT
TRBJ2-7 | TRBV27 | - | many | CASSLGGTDRHYEQYF | TGTGCCAGCAGTTTAGGGGGAACCGACCGCCACTACGAGCAGTACTTC
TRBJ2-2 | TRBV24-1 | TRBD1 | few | CATSELDRGPTGELFF | TGTGCCACCAGTGAACTCGACAGGGGGCCGACCGGGGAGCTGTTTTTT
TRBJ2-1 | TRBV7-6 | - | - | CASSLTGSYEQFF | TGTGCCAGCAGCCTTACAGGGTCCTATGAGCAGTTCTTC
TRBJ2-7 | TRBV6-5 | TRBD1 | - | CASRPYSGTGAYEQYF | TGTGCCAGCAGACCCTACTCCGGGACAGGAGCCTACGAGCAGTACTTC
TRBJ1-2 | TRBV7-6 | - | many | CASSPNGTTVGYTF | TGTGCCAGCAGCCCTAATGGGACGACGGTTGGCTACACCTTC
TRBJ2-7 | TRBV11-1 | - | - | CASSFRTASYEQYF | TGTGCCAGCAGCTTCAGGACAGCCTCCTACGAGCAGTACTTC
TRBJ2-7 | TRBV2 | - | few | CASSDVDEQYF | TGTGCCAGCAGTGACGTGGACGAGCAGTACTTC
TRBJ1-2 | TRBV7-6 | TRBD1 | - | CASSSGGTRSYGYTF | TGTGCCAGCAGCTCAGGGGGGACGAGATCCTATGGCTACACCTTC
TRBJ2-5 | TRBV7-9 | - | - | CASRWDFQETQYF | TGTGCCAGCAGATGGGACTTTCAAGAGACCCAGTACTTC
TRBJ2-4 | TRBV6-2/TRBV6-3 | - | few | CASVGSRNIQYF | TGTGCCAGCGTCGGCAGCCGAAACATTCAGTACTTC
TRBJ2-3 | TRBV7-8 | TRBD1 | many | CASSSTLGQSTDTQYF | TGTGCCAGCAGTTCCACCCTGGGACAGAGCACAGATACGCAGTATTTT
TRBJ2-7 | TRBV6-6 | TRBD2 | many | CASSPGLFYEQYF | TGTGCCAGCAGCCCGGGACTATTCTACGAGCAGTACTTC
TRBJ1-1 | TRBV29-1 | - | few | CSVEGRGGEAFF | TGCAGCGTTGAGGGCAGGGGAGGTGAAGCTTTCTTT
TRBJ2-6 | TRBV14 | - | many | CASSLRRGAANVLTF | TGTGCCAGCAGTCTACGACGGGGGGCGGCCAACGTCCTGACTTTC
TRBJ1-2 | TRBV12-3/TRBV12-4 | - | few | CASSIANYGYTF | TGTGCCAGCAGTATAGCTAACTATGGCTACACCTTC
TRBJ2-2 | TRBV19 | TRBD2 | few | CATSTSGGPNTGELFF | TGTGCCACTTCGACTAGCGGGGGGCCGAACACCGGGGAGCTGTTTTTT
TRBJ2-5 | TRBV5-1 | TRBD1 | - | CASSYRDSHRETQYF | TGCGCCAGCAGCTATCGGGACAGCCATCGGGAGACCCAGTACTTC
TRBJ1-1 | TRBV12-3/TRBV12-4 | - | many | CASRPGIPITEAFF | TGTGCCAGCCGACCGGGGATACCGATCACTGAAGCTTTCTTT
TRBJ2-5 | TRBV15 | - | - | CATSRVKYPTETQYF | TGTGCCACCAGCAGAGTAAAGTACCCCACGGAGACCCAGTACTTC